These T cell receptor beta chains were read from a single sample in a study of T cell changes during pregnancy in multiple sclerosis. The assay was immunoSEQ multiplex PCR, and TCRdb's table has in-frame clones only and misses some. Among tens of thousands of clones listed, roughly nine tenths were seen once. The sequenced sample was peripheral blood, obtained before pregnancy. The source is a female donor with multiple sclerosis, enrolled in a pregnancy study. Each CDR3 is given with its conserved first and last residue. Fields, in order: J gene, V gene, clone size, D gene, CDR3 protein, CDR3 DNA. A D gene is named only where the DNA matches it firmly. Clone size is shown for a subset of rows, as once, few, many or a class of expanded clone.

j_gene: TRBJ2-6
v_gene: TRBV23-1
abundance: few
d_gene: TRBD1
CDR3aa: CASSPERVTGGASGANVLTF
CDR3nt: TGCGCCAGCAGTCCTGAGCGCGTGACAGGGGGCGCGTCAGGGGCCAACGTCCTGACTTTC

j_gene: TRBJ1-1
v_gene: TRBV5-1
abundance: .
d_gene: .
CDR3aa: CASSLEGTLEAFF
CDR3nt: TGCGCCAGCAGCTTGGAGGGGACACTTGAAGCTTTCTTT

j_gene: TRBJ1-3
v_gene: TRBV19
abundance: .
d_gene: TRBD1
CDR3aa: CASSFQGQASGNTIYF
CDR3nt: TGTGCCAGTAGTTTCCAGGGACAGGCCTCTGGAAACACCATATATTTT

j_gene: TRBJ2-1
v_gene: TRBV4-1
abundance: .
d_gene: TRBD2
CDR3aa: CASSQETSGGGYNEQFF
CDR3nt: TGCGCCAGCAGCCAAGAGACTAGCGGGGGGGGATACAATGAGCAGTTCTTC

j_gene: TRBJ2-1
v_gene: TRBV5-1
abundance: .
d_gene: TRBD2
CDR3aa: CASSLLAGPYNEQFF
CDR3nt: TGCGCCAGCAGCCTACTAGCGGGGCCCTACAATGAGCAGTTCTTC

j_gene: TRBJ1-5
v_gene: TRBV30
abundance: .
d_gene: .
CDR3aa: CAWSGTVAQPQHF
CDR3nt: TGTGCCTGGAGTGGGACAGTAGCTCAGCCCCAGCATTTT

j_gene: TRBJ1-3
v_gene: TRBV6-5
abundance: .
d_gene: .
CDR3aa: CASSYDTGSGNTIYF
CDR3nt: TGTGCCAGCAGTTACGACACAGGGAGTGGAAACACCATATATTTT

j_gene: TRBJ2-7
v_gene: TRBV25-1
abundance: few
d_gene: .
CDR3aa: CASSVSYEQYF
CDR3nt: TGTGCCAGCAGTGTATCCTACGAGCAGTACTTC

j_gene: TRBJ2-5
v_gene: TRBV11-3
abundance: .
d_gene: .
CDR3aa: CASSLVSGEGETQYF
CDR3nt: TGTGCCAGCAGCTTAGTGTCCGGGGAAGGAGAGACCCAGTACTTC

j_gene: TRBJ2-5
v_gene: TRBV7-8
abundance: few
d_gene: .
CDR3aa: CASSLKRLKETQYF
CDR3nt: TGTGCCAGCAGCTTGAAACGGTTGAAAGAGACCCAGTACTTC

j_gene: TRBJ1-2
v_gene: TRBV7-2
abundance: once
d_gene: .
CDR3aa: CASSLAPGLQLNYGYTF
CDR3nt: TGTGCCAGCAGCTTAGCCCCAGGCTTGCAACTTAACTATGGCTACACCTTC

j_gene: TRBJ1-1
v_gene: TRBV5-1
abundance: .
d_gene: .
CDR3aa: CASSLDLKGTEAFF
CDR3nt: TGCGCCAGCAGCTTGGATCTAAAGGGGACTGAAGCTTTCTTT

j_gene: TRBJ2-3
v_gene: TRBV30
abundance: once
d_gene: .
CDR3aa: CAWSAWTGLFTDTQYF
CDR3nt: TGTGCCTGGAGTGCCTGGACAGGACTATTCACAGATACGCAGTATTTT

j_gene: TRBJ2-1
v_gene: TRBV7-2
abundance: .
d_gene: TRBD1
CDR3aa: CASSLLGQGGQQFF
CDR3nt: TGTGCCAGCAGCTTACTAGGACAGGGAGGCCAGCAGTTCTTC

j_gene: TRBJ2-2
v_gene: TRBV30
abundance: .
d_gene: .
CDR3aa: CAWSEGRGYTGELFF
CDR3nt: TGTGCCTGGAGTGAAGGCAGGGGTTACACCGGGGAGCTGTTTTTT

j_gene: TRBJ1-5
v_gene: TRBV28
abundance: .
d_gene: .
CDR3aa: CASSLAQGAQHF
CDR3nt: TGTGCCAGCAGTTTGGCACAAGGGGCCCAGCATTTT

j_gene: TRBJ2-5
v_gene: TRBV29-1
abundance: .
d_gene: .
CDR3aa: CSARQGLDRETQYF
CDR3nt: TGCAGCGCCCGACAGGGACTAGATAGAGAGACCCAGTACTTC

j_gene: TRBJ1-1
v_gene: TRBV12-5
abundance: .
d_gene: .
CDR3aa: CASGLVVSSSGSTEAFF
CDR3nt: TGTGCTAGTGGTTTGGTTGTTTCCTCATCTGGGAGCACTGAAGCTTTCTTT

j_gene: TRBJ1-2
v_gene: TRBV27
abundance: once
d_gene: TRBD1
CDR3aa: CASSLGTGSYTF
CDR3nt: TGTGCCAGCAGTTTAGGGACAGGGAGTTACACCTTC

j_gene: TRBJ2-7
v_gene: TRBV30
abundance: .
d_gene: TRBD1
CDR3aa: CAWSFPGQHLRGQYF
CDR3nt: TGTGCCTGGAGTTTCCCGGGACAGCACCTACGAGGGCAGTACTTC

j_gene: TRBJ2-3
v_gene: TRBV10-3
abundance: .
d_gene: TRBD2
CDR3aa: CATGGDLTTDTQYF
CDR3nt: TGTGCCACTGGGGGGGACTTAACCACAGATACGCAGTATTTT

j_gene: TRBJ2-5
v_gene: TRBV6-1
abundance: .
d_gene: .
CDR3aa: CASSRVLVSKETQYF
CDR3nt: TGTGCCAGCAGTAGGGTACTAGTTAGTAAGGAGACCCAGTACTTC

j_gene: TRBJ2-4
v_gene: TRBV7-2
abundance: .
d_gene: TRBD1
CDR3aa: CASSRTGGLAKNIQYF
CDR3nt: TGTGCCAGCAGCCGCACAGGGGGTCTAGCCAAAAACATTCAGTACTTC

j_gene: TRBJ2-7
v_gene: TRBV18
abundance: .
d_gene: TRBD2
CDR3aa: CASSPPEGGSDTYEQYF
CDR3nt: TGTGCCAGCTCACCCCCCGAGGGCGGGAGTGATACCTACGAGCAGTACTTC

j_gene: TRBJ1-4
v_gene: TRBV19
abundance: .
d_gene: .
CDR3aa: CASSIQNEKLFF
CDR3nt: TGTGCCAGTAGTATCCAGAATGAAAAACTGTTTTTT